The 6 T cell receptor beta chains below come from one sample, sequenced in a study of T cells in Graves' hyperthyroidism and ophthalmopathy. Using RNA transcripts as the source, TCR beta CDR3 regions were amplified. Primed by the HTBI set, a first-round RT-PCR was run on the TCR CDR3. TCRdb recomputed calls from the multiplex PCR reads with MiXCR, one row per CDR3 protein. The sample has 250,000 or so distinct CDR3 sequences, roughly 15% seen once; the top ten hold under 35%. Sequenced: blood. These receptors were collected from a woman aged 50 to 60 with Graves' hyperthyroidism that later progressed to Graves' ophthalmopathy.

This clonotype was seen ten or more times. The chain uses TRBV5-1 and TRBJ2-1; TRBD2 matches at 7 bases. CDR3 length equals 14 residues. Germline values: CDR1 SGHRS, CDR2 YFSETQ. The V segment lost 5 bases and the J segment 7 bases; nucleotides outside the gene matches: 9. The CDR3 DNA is TGCGCCAGCAGATCTACCTTGGGAGGGAATGAGCAGTTCTTC. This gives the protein CASRSTLGGNEQFF.

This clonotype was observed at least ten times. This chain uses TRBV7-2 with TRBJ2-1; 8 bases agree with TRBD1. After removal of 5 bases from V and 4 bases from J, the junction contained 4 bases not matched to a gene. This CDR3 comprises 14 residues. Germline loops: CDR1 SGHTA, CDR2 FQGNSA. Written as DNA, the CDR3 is TGTGCCAGCAGCCCGGACAGGGTATACAATGAGCAGTTCTTC. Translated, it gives CASSPDRVYNEQFF.

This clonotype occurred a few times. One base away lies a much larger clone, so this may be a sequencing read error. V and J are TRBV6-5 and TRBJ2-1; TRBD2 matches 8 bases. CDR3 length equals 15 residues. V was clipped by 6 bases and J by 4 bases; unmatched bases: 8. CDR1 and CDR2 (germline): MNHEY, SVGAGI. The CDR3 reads CASSLAGSYYNEQFF. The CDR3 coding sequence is TGTGCCAGCAGCTTAGCGGGAAGCTATTACAATGAGCAGTTCTTC.

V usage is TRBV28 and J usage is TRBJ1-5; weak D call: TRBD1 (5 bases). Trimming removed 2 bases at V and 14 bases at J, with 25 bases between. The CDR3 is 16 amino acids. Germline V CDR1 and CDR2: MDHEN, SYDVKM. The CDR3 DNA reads TGTGCCAGCAGTTTAAGCCTGGGCAGGGCTCCCTCCGCCAAGCATTTT. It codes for CASSLSLGRAPSAKHF.

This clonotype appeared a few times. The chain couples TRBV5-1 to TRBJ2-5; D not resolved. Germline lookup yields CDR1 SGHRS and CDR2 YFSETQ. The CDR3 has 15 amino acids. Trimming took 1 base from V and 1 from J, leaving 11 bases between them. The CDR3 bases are TGCGCCAGCAGCTTGTCTTCGGGCAGCCAAGAGACCCAGTACTTC. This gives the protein CASSLSSGSQETQYF.

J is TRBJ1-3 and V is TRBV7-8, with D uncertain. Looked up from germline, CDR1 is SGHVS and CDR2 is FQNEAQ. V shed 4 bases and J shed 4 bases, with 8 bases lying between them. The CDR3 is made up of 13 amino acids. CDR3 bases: TGTGCCAGCAGCTCGAGATCGGGAAACACCATATATTTT. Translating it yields CASSSRSGNTIYF.